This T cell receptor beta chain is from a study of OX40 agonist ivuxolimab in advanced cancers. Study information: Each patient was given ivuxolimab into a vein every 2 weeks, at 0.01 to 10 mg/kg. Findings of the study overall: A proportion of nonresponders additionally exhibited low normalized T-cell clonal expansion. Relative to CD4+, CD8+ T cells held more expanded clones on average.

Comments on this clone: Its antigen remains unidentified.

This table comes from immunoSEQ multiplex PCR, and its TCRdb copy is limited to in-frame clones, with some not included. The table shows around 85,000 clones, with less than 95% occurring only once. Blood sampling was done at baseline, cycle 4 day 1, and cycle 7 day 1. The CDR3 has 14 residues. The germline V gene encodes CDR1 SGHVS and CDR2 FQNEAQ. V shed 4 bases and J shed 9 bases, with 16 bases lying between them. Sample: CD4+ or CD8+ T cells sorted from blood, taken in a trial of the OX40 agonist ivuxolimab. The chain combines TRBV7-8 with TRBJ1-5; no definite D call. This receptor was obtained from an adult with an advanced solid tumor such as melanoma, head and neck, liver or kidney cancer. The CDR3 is CASSSTGGWGPQHF. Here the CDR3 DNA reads TGTGCCAGCAGCTCCACGGGTGGCTGGGGGCCCCAGCATTTT.